The rows below give T cell receptor beta chains drawn from one sample of a study of cytomegalovirus exposure and HLA in healthy donors. TCRdb's table, derived via immunoSEQ multiplex PCR, lists solely in-frame clones and lacks some. Here the sample spans about 63,000 clones, 89% being singletons. Input material: PBMCs. These receptors came from a young woman in good health and CMV-seronegative. Each CDR3 is given with its conserved first and last residue. The D gene is left open where the match is weak. Expanded clones get a size class; other rows say once, few or many, or leave the size out.

v_call	j_call	clone_size	d_call	cdr3_nt	cdr3_aa
TRBV7-9	TRBJ1-4	.	.	TGTGCCAGCGAGAGACACAGGGTTGCAACTAATGAAAAACTGTTTTTT	CASERHRVATNEKLFF
TRBV30	TRBJ2-3	.	TRBD2	TGTGCCTGGAGTTGGCTAGCGGGGATCACAGATACGCAGTATTTT	CAWSWLAGITDTQYF
TRBV30	TRBJ1-5	.	.	TGTGCCTGGGTGACAGCTAATCAGCCCCAGCATTTT	CAWVTANQPQHF
TRBV5-5	TRBJ1-5	.	.	TGTGCCAGCAGCTTGGCCCCGAATCAGCCCCAGCATTTT	CASSLAPNQPQHF
TRBV7-2	TRBJ2-1	.	.	TGTGCCAGCAGCTTGACCAGCGAGGAGCAGTTCTTC	CASSLTSEEQFF
TRBV11-2	TRBJ2-5	.	TRBD2	TGTGCCAGCAGCGTTGCGGGACTAGAGGGGGGGACCCAGTACTTC	CASSVAGLEGGTQYF
TRBV29-1	TRBJ1-2	once	.	TGCAGCGTTGAAAGTCGGGCCTCGGGGGGCTACACCTTC	CSVESRASGGYTF
TRBV30	TRBJ1-3	.	.	TGTGCCTGGAGCGCGGAATCTGGAAACACCATATATTTT	CAWSAESGNTIYF
TRBV30	TRBJ2-1	.	.	TGTGCCTGGAGTGTTACAGGCTACAATGAGCAGTTCTTC	CAWSVTGYNEQFF
TRBV2	TRBJ1-5	once	TRBD1	TGTGCCAGCAGCCCTACAGGGGGCGAAAATCAGCCCCAGCATTTT	CASSPTGGENQPQHF
TRBV2	TRBJ1-1	.	.	TGTGCCAGCAGTGCCCCATCGAACACTGAAGCTTTCTTT	CASSAPSNTEAFF
TRBV30	TRBJ1-5	.	.	TGTGCCTGGAACCCAGGGAATAGCAATCAGCCCCAGCATTTT	CAWNPGNSNQPQHF
TRBV10-3	TRBJ2-1	.	TRBD2	TGTGCCATATCATCTCGCGATCTAGCGGGAGAAAATGAGCAGTTCTTC	CAISSRDLAGENEQFF
TRBV25-1	TRBJ2-2	.	TRBD1	TGTGCCAGCAGTGAATCTGGGACAGCGAACACCGGGGAGCTGTTTTTT	CASSESGTANTGELFF
TRBV7-2	TRBJ1-4	.	TRBD1	TGTGCCAGCAGCTTAGTAGAAGGACAGGGCCCTGAAAAACTGTTTTTT	CASSLVEGQGPEKLFF
TRBV27	TRBJ2-2	.	.	TGTGCCAGCAGCGACTTGGCCGCCGGGGAGCTGTTTTTT	CASSDLAAGELFF
TRBV9	TRBJ2-1	.	.	TGTGCCAGCAGCGTAGGCGGGATTTCCTACAATGAGCAGTTCTTC	CASSVGGISYNEQFF
TRBV6-5	TRBJ1-2	.	.	TGTGCCAGCAGTTACTCCCGGGGGTCCTATGGCTACACCTTC	CASSYSRGSYGYTF
TRBV9	TRBJ2-1	.	.	TGTGCCAGCAGCGTAGGTCTCAGTTCGTACAATGAGCAGTTCTTC	CASSVGLSSYNEQFF
TRBV27	TRBJ2-5	.	TRBD2	TGTGCCAGCAGCTCGAGGACTAGCGGGAGAGGGGGGGAGACCCAGTACTTC	CASSSRTSGRGGETQYF
TRBV6-5	TRBJ1-4	.	TRBD1	TGTGCCAGCAGCTTGACAGGGGATAATGAAAAACTGTTTTTT	CASSLTGDNEKLFF
TRBV5-4	TRBJ2-2	.	TRBD2	TGTGCCAGCAGCTTGGGACTAGCGGGGGGGCCTGACACCGGGGAGCTGTTTTTT	CASSLGLAGGPDTGELFF
TRBV10-3	TRBJ2-5	.	TRBD1	TGTGCCTCCACGCGACAGGGTCAAGAGACCCAGTACTTC	CASTRQGQETQYF
TRBV2	TRBJ2-1	.	.	TGTGCCAGCAGATCGCTCCTCAATGGGCATGAGCAGTTCTTC	CASRSLLNGHEQFF
TRBV29-1	TRBJ1-5	.	TRBD1	TGCAGCGTTACCGGGACAGGGGGCGATCAGCCCCAGCATTTT	CSVTGTGGDQPQHF
TRBV6-6	TRBJ1-4	.	.	TGTGCCAGCAGTTTTGCGGAGGTTGTAGTTGAAAAACTGTTTTTT	CASSFAEVVVEKLFF
TRBV5-1	TRBJ1-2	.	TRBD1	TGCGCCAGCAGCTTGAACAGGGGTAACGGCTACACCTTC	CASSLNRGNGYTF
TRBV18	TRBJ1-2	.	.	TGTGCCAGCTCACCACCTTCAGGGGTTAACTATGGCTACACCTTC	CASSPPSGVNYGYTF
TRBV5-1	TRBJ1-4	.	TRBD1	TGCGCCAGCAGCGTGGACAGGGTAGGGGGTGAAAAACTGTTTTTT	CASSVDRVGGEKLFF
TRBV18	TRBJ2-1	.	.	TGTGCCAGCTCACAAGTCCGGGGTTCCTACAATGAGCAGTTCTTC	CASSQVRGSYNEQFF
TRBV5-1	TRBJ2-5	.	TRBD1	TGCGCCAGCAGCTTGTCCAGGGGGCGCGAAGAGACCCAGTACTTC	CASSLSRGREETQYF
TRBV5-1	TRBJ1-2	.	.	TGCGCCAGCAGCTTGGGATCCGCCAGTAACTATGGCTACACCTTC	CASSLGSASNYGYTF
TRBV19	TRBJ2-4	once	.	TGTGCCAGCGCCGACGGGGGTTGGGGCAAAAACATTCAGTACTTC	CASADGGWGKNIQYF
TRBV5-1	TRBJ2-4	.	TRBD1	TGCGCCAGCAGTTCGGGACAGGGGACGATCAAAAACATTCAGTACTTC	CASSSGQGTIKNIQYF
TRBV5-4	TRBJ1-2	.	.	TGTGCCAGCAGCGACTCTGTCTATGGCTACACCTTC	CASSDSVYGYTF
TRBV29-1	TRBJ2-1	.	.	TGCAGCGTTGGCGGTCAGGGGCAGGGTTTCAATGAGCAGTTCTTC	CSVGGQGQGFNEQFF
TRBV4-2	TRBJ2-1	few	.	TGTGCCAGCAGCCAGGGCGTGGTCTTCCAACAGTTCTTC	CASSQGVVFQQFF
TRBV29-1	TRBJ2-4	.	.	TGCAGCGTCGGACATGGGAACATTCAGTACTTC	CSVGHGNIQYF
TRBV27	TRBJ1-1	.	TRBD1	TGTGCCAGCAGTTTTTGGCAGGGGGCGGGGAACACTGAAGCTTTCTTT	CASSFWQGAGNTEAFF
TRBV19	TRBJ2-7	once	TRBD1	TGTGCCAGTAGTATGACCCGGACAGGGGCCTACGAGCAGTACTTC	CASSMTRTGAYEQYF
TRBV5-1	TRBJ1-1	.	.	TGCGCCAGCAGCCTACAGGGCTCGAACACTGAAGCTTTCTTT	CASSLQGSNTEAFF
TRBV6-6	TRBJ2-1	.	.	TGTGCCGCGGGCCCCGACAATGAGCAGTTCTTC	CAAGPDNEQFF
TRBV28	TRBJ2-1	.	TRBD1	TGTGCCAGCAGCCTGACAGGGAACAATGAGCAGTTCTTC	CASSLTGNNEQFF
TRBV7-8	TRBJ2-7	.	.	TGTGCCAGCAGCTTATTTACAGGGACCTACGAGCAGTACTTC	CASSLFTGTYEQYF
TRBV6-1	TRBJ1-5	.	.	TGTGCCAGCTCCCCCAGAGGGAATCAGCCCCAGCATTTT	CASSPRGNQPQHF